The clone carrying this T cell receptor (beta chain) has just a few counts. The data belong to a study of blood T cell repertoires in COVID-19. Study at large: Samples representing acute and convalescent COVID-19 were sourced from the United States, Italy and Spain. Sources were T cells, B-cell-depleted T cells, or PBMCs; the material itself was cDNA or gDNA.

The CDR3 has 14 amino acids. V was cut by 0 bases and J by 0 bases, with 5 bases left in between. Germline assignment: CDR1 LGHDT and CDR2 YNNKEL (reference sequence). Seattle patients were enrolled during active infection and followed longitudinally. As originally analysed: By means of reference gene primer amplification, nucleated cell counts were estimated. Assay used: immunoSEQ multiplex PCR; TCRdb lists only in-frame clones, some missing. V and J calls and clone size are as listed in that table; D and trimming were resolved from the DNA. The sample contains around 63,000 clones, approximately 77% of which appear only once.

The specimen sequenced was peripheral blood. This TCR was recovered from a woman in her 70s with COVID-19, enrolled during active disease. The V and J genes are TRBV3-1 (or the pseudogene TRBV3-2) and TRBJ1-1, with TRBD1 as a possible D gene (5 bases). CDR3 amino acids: CASSQDRVNTEAFF. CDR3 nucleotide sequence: TGTGCCAGCAGCCAAGACAGGGTGAACACTGAAGCTTTCTTT.